The 22 T cell receptor beta chains below all came from one sample that was sequenced in a study of blood T cell repertoires in COVID-19 (dated by TCRdb to 2019 to 2021). Library prep was done by the immunoSEQ multiplex PCR assay. What TCRdb holds here is the immuneACCESS table cut down to in-frame rearrangements. Part of the clones is not present; checked against another copy, under half of the missing clones reflect an unresolved V gene, and the others are unexplained. The sample includes around 200,000 clones, with 86% observed a single time. In total, the top ten clones hold 5.6% of the sample. The sample consisted of PBMCs or T cells enriched from blood (not recorded which). All receptors derive from a man aged 35 to 55 with acute COVID-19.

The V call is TRBV9, the J call TRBJ2-3; 7 bases line up with TRBD2. CDR3 size: 16 residues. Germline CDR1 SGDLS, CDR2 YYNGEE. The V gene end was trimmed by 0 bases and the J gene end by 0 bases; junction bases not matched to a gene: 4. The CDR3 reads CASSVGSSGSTDTQYF. CDR3 DNA sequence: TGTGCCAGCAGCGTAGGCTCTAGCGGTAGCACAGATACGCAGTATTTT.

The CDR3, as DNA: TGTGCCAGCAGCTTAGCGCTGGGGAGGGGAGCTGGGGCCAACGTCCTGACTTTC. Protein product: CASSLALGRGAGANVLTF. The rearrangement uses TRBV7-8 and TRBJ2-6; TRBD2 matches at 7 bases. The CDR3 length is 18 residues. V lost 0 bases to trimming and J lost 2 bases; unmatched junction nucleotides: 7. Germline V CDR1 and CDR2: SGHVS, FQNEAQ.

The J gene is TRBJ1-2, the V gene TRBV23-1; D call uncertain. TRBV23-1 is identified as an open reading frame with a role that is uncertain. The V and J ends lost 4 bases and 6 bases respectively, with 6 bases between them. The CDR3 is 11 residues long. CDR3 protein: CASSREDGYTF. CDR3 bases: TGCGCCAGCAGTCGGGAGGATGGCTACACCTTC.

CDR3 sequence reads: CASSQQDENTEAFF. DNA of the CDR3: TGTGCCAGCTCACAACAGGATGAGAACACTGAAGCTTTCTTT. V usage is TRBV18 and J usage is TRBJ1-1; maybe TRBD1 (5 bases). This CDR3 has 14 residues. From germline, CDR1 is KGHSH and CDR2 LQKENI. Between the trimmed V and J ends, which lost 4 bases and 1 base, there was a span of 10 bases.

This clone turned up a few times. V gene TRBV7-3 combines with J gene TRBJ2-3; 8 bases fit TRBD1. The CDR3 loop spans 14 amino acids. Germline CDR1 is SGHTA and CDR2 is FQGTGA. Losses at the gene ends were 2 bases for V and 6 bases for J; bases not matched to a gene: 4. The CDR3 loop reads CASSLGQGGDTQYF. CDR3 nucleotides: TGTGCCAGCAGCTTAGGACAGGGTGGTGATACGCAGTATTTT.

The rearrangement links TRBV12-5 to TRBJ2-5, with TRBD2 matching over 10 bases. CDR1 and CDR2 from the germline V gene are LGHNT and FRNRAP. V dropped 6 bases and J dropped 4; count of bases not matched to a gene: 5. The CDR3 is 14 amino acids. The CDR3 spells CASGASGSGETQYF. The CDR3 DNA reads TGTGCTAGTGGGGCTAGCGGGAGTGGAGAGACCCAGTACTTC.

The chain joins TRBV9 to TRBJ1-5, with D possibly matching TRBD1 (6 bases). The V end was cut by 3 bases, the J end by 5 bases, with 15 bases between. Per germline, CDR1 SGDLS and CDR2 YYNGEE. The CDR3 loop spans 15 amino acids. The CDR3 reads CASSGQGSRDQPQHF. The CDR3 DNA reads TGTGCCAGCAGCGGTCAGGGGAGTCGTGATCAGCCCCAGCATTTT. Full variable domain (missing parts from reference TRBV9 and TRBJ1-5): DSGVTQTPKHLITATGQRVTLRCSPRSGDLSVYWYQQSLDQGLQFLIQYYNGEERAKGNILERFSAQQFPDLHSELNLSSLELGDSALYFCASSGQGSRDQPQHFGDGTRLSIL.

The rearrangement joins TRBV6-1 to TRBJ1-1; 12 bases agree with TRBD1. Germline V gives CDR1 MNHNS, CDR2 SASEGT. This CDR3 has 14 residues. V dropped 2 bases and J dropped 10; count of bases not matched to a gene: 5. DNA of the CDR3: TGTGCCAGCAGTGAACTGGGACAGGGGGCTGGAGCTTTCTTT. Translating it yields CASSELGQGAGAFF.

The chain employs TRBV4-1 and TRBJ2-5, with D hard to call. Germline CDR1 reads MGHRA; CDR2 reads YSYEKL. Trimming stripped 4 bases from V and 3 bases from J, with 9 bases between. CDR3 length equals 13 residues. The CDR3 bases are TGCGCCAGCAGCCGTTGGCAGAAAGAGACCCAGTACTTC. Its translation: CASSRWQKETQYF.

The V and J genes are TRBV7-2 and TRBJ2-1, with D possibly TRBD1 on 5 matching bases. The CDR3 is 19 residues long. V was shortened by 3 bases and J by 0 bases, with 21 bases between the two germline ends. From germline, CDR1 is SGHTA and CDR2 FQGNSA. The CDR3 nucleotides read TGTGCCAGCAGCTTTCCTGGGCAGGGCGGTTGGTCCTCCTACAATGAGCAGTTCTTC. Encoded protein: CASSFPGQGGWSSYNEQFF.

The chain links TRBV28 to TRBJ1-2; 9 positions agree with TRBD1. CDR3 length equals 14 residues. With 6 bases clipped from V and 6 bases from J, the junction kept 8 bases outside the gene matches. Germline CDR1 and CDR2: MDHEN and SYDVKM. CDR3 loop: CASRPGQGLDGYTF. The CDR3 DNA reads TGTGCCAGCAGGCCGGGACAGGGTTTGGATGGCTACACCTTC.

This clone was recorded once. The chain uses TRBV28 and TRBJ2-1; 9 positions match TRBD1. CDR3 size: 15 residues. V shed 5 bases and J 8 bases; nucleotides not matched to a gene: 10. The germline V gene encodes CDR1 MDHEN and CDR2 SYDVKM. CDR3 DNA: TGTGCCAGCAGTGGAGGTAGGGACAGGGTAGATGAGCAGTTCTTC. This translates into CASSGGRDRVDEQFF.

The chain uses TRBV7-9 and TRBJ1-1; the match to TRBD1 covers 10 bases. There are 19 residues in the CDR3. J was trimmed by 5 bases and V by 3 bases; bases with no gene match: 18. Germline lookup yields CDR1 SEHNR and CDR2 FQNEAQ (reference sequence). CDR3 DNA: TGTGCCAGCAGCTTCGCCGGGACAGGGGCGGCGTGGAGTAGGACTGAAGCTTTCTTT. Residues: CASSFAGTGAAWSRTEAFF. Together with reference TRBV7-9 and TRBJ1-1, the CDR3 gives the full variable domain: DTGVSQNPRHKITKRGQNVTFRCDPISEHNRLYWYRQTLGQGPEFLTYFQNEAQLEKSRLLSDRFSAERPKGSFSTLEIQRTEQGDSAMYLCASSFAGTGAAWSRTEAFFGQGTRLTVV.

The V call is TRBV18, the J call TRBJ2-1; D may be TRBD2 (5 bases). The CDR3 covers 13 residues. V was shortened by 6 bases and J by 7 bases, with 13 bases between the two germline ends. From germline, CDR1 is KGHSH and CDR2 LQKENI. The CDR3 reads CASSSGSGNEQFF. The CDR3 coding sequence is TGTGCCAGCTCTTCGGGCTCGGGGAATGAGCAGTTCTTC.

The rearrangement uses TRBV2 and TRBJ2-5, with D possibly matching TRBD1 (7 bases). The V end lost 9 bases, the J end lost 1 base, and 15 bases lay between the germline ends. The CDR3 is 14 residues long. Germline lookup yields CDR1 SNHLY and CDR2 FYNNEI. CDR3 region: CASERRGLQETQYF. CDR3 sequence (DNA): TGTGCCAGTGAACGGAGGGGGCTCCAAGAGACCCAGTACTTC.

As concerns this clone: Other DNA variants within this sample encode the same CDR3. The rearrangement joins TRBV11-3 to TRBJ2-2; the D gene is possibly TRBD1 (5 bases). Germline CDR1 SGHNT, CDR2 YENEEA. This CDR3 is 15 amino acids long. Trimming shortened V by 1 base and J by 1 base, and 7 bases separated the two germline ends. For the CDR3, the DNA is TGTGCCAGCAGCTTAGGGCAGGGGAACACCGGGGAGCTGTTTTTT. Its translation is CASSLGQGNTGELFF.

The chain is built from TRBV27 and TRBJ2-7; maybe TRBD1 (6 bases). The germline CDR1 and CDR2 sequences are MNHEY and SMNVEV (reference sequence). This CDR3 is 14 amino acids long. With 2 bases removed from V and 3 bases from J, the gap between germline ends came to 11 bases. The CDR3 loop reads CASSLRTEFYEQYF. DNA for the CDR3: TGTGCCAGCAGTTTAAGGACAGAATTCTACGAGCAGTACTTC.

The V gene is TRBV2, the J gene TRBJ2-7; D is unresolved. CDR1 and CDR2 (germline): SNHLY, FYNNEI. V dropped 6 bases and J dropped 1 base, with 4 bases sitting between them. The CDR3 is made up of 11 amino acids. The CDR3 protein is CASSGSYEQYF. CDR3 nucleotides: TGTGCCAGCAGCGGGTCCTACGAGCAGTACTTC.

The sample holds a few counts of this clone. V gene TRBV5-1 combines with J gene TRBJ2-1; 10 nucleotides agree with TRBD2. This CDR3 is 14 amino acids long. Germline CDR1 is SGHRS and CDR2 is YFSETQ. Germline trimming cut 6 bases from V and 6 bases from J; bases unmatched to any gene: 6. The CDR3 nucleotides read TGCGCCAGCACTTCGGGACTAGCGACCAATGAGCAGTTCTTC. It yields the protein CASTSGLATNEQFF.

This clone was recorded once. The rearrangement joins TRBV25-1 to TRBJ2-3; TRBD1 matches 7 bases. Germline V CDR1 and CDR2: MGHDK, SYGVNS. Losses at the gene ends were 3 bases for V and 6 bases for J; bases not matched to a gene: 15. This CDR3 has 17 residues. DNA of the CDR3: TGTGCCAGCAGTGATCCCCTTCCCGGGACAGCTATCGATACGCAGTATTTT. Translating it yields CASSDPLPGTAIDTQYF.

V is TRBV28 and J is TRBJ2-7, with 10 bases lining up with TRBD2. CDR1 is MDHEN and CDR2 is SYDVKM in the germline V gene. V lost 8 bases, J lost 2 bases, and 3 bases stayed unmatched. The CDR3 spans 13 residues. CDR3 nucleotide sequence: TGTGCCAGCCGTCTAGCGGGGGCCTACGAGCAGTACTTC. This codes for CASRLAGAYEQYF.

V usage is TRBV5-5 and J usage is TRBJ1-6; no definite D call. The germline V gene encodes CDR1 SGHKS and CDR2 YYEKEE (reference sequence). V lost 2 bases and J 8 bases, leaving 8 bases between the germline ends. CDR3 length: 13 amino acids. The CDR3 spells CASSFAGDSPLHF. CDR3 coding DNA: TGTGCCAGCAGCTTCGCCGGGGATTCACCCCTCCACTTT.